Listed below are T cell receptor beta chains from one sample, sequenced in a study of CD8+ T cells in alopecia areata. Here immunoSEQ multiplex PCR was the method, and the copy in TCRdb shows in-frame clones only, minus some. This repertoire shows fewer than 250,000 clones, around two fifths found once; its top ten account for around 0.48%. The specimen comprised CD4+ T cells sorted from blood, sampled at approximately week 31, from a patient treated with tofacitinib. These receptors originate from a human donor with alopecia areata. CDR3s include the opening cysteine and the closing phenylalanine or tryptophan. A D gene is named only where the DNA matches it firmly. Some rows have no size entry. The others give once, few or many, or a class for an expanded clone.

>TRBJ2-1|-|-|TRBV5-4
TGTGCCAGCAGCAAATGGAAGTTAAGCGACAATGAGCAGTTCTTC
CASSKWKLSDNEQFF
>TRBJ2-3|-|-|TRBV30
TGTGCCTGGATGGGGACAGATACGCAGTATTTT
CAWMGTDTQYF
>TRBJ2-2|-|many|TRBV7-9
TGTGCCAGCAGCCCCGCCTTGGGAGACTATGCCTCGAGCACCGGGGAGCTGTTTTTT
CASSPALGDYASSTGELFF
>TRBJ2-1|TRBD2|few|TRBV4-1
TGCGCCAGCAGCCTGACCCCCCGAGCGGGAGACGGAAATGAGCAGTTCTTC
CASSLTPRAGDGNEQFF
>TRBJ2-3|-|-|TRBV7-3
TGTGCCAGCAGCCTCACCGCGGACCGCACGCAGTATTTT
CASSLTADRTQYF
>TRBJ1-2|-|-|TRBV19
TGTGCCAGTAGTACCGGACTTAACTATGGCTACACCTTC
CASSTGLNYGYTF
>TRBJ2-7|TRBD2|-|TRBV2
TGTGCCAGCACCCCGTCCGGGACTAGCTACGAGCAGTACTTC
CASTPSGTSYEQYF
>TRBJ2-1|TRBD1|few|TRBV11-1
TGTGCCAGCAGCAGAATACAGGGGGTTGGGAATGAGCAGTTCTTC
CASSRIQGVGNEQFF
>TRBJ2-7|-|once|TRBV5-6
TGTGCCAGCAGCTGGGCTACCGGGACCAACGAGCAGTACTTC
CASSWATGTNEQYF
>TRBJ2-1|TRBD2|-|TRBV6-5
TGTGCCAGCAGGGCCGGGACTAGCTCCTACAATGAGCAGTTCTTC
CASRAGTSSYNEQFF
>TRBJ1-1|TRBD1|-|TRBV30
TGTGCCTGGACTCGGGGACAGAGGACTGAAGCTTTCTTT
CAWTRGQRTEAFF
>TRBJ1-2|TRBD1|many|TRBV18
TGTGCCAGCCGAGGACAGGATAACTATGGCTACACCTTC
CASRGQDNYGYTF
>TRBJ1-1|-|-|TRBV29-1
TGCAGCGTTGAGTTTCGACTTTCCGACACTGAAGCTTTCTTT
CSVEFRLSDTEAFF
>TRBJ2-7|-|few|TRBV19
TGTGCCAGTAGTCGCGGCAGGGGATCCTACGAGCAGTACTTC
CASSRGRGSYEQYF
>TRBJ2-4|-|-|TRBV15
TGTGCCACCAGCAGAGATCAGGGAAACATTCAGTACTTC
CATSRDQGNIQYF
>TRBJ1-2|TRBD1|few|TRBV15
TGTGCCACCAGCAGAGAAGGGACAGGAGAATATGGCTACACCTTC
CATSREGTGEYGYTF
>TRBJ2-6|-|-|TRBV5-4
TGTGCCAGCAGCTTGGTGGGGTCCCCTGGGGCCAACGTCCTGACTTTC
CASSLVGSPGANVLTF
>TRBJ2-3|-|-|TRBV7-7
TGTGCTAGCAGCTCCAAGATCGGGAGCCCAGATACGCAGTATTTT
CASSSKIGSPDTQYF
>TRBJ2-7|TRBD2|-|TRBV20-1
TGCAGTGCTGGACTAGCGAGCGAGCAGTACTTC
CSAGLASEQYF
>TRBJ2-7|-|many|TRBV7-9
TGTGCCAGCAGCTCTGGGGGCTCCTCCTACGAGCAGTACTTC
CASSSGGSSYEQYF
>TRBJ1-1|-|-|TRBV7-3
TGTGCCAGCAGCTTAGAAGGGGAAACTGAAGCTTTCTTT
CASSLEGETEAFF
>TRBJ2-5|TRBD2|-|TRBV9
TGTGCCAGCAGCGGGAGACTAGCGGGAGGCCCCCGCCCAGAGACCCAGTACTTC
CASSGRLAGGPRPETQYF
>TRBJ1-3|TRBD1|few|TRBV30
TGTGCCTGGAGTGTACAGGGGTCTGGAAACACCATATATTTT
CAWSVQGSGNTIYF
>TRBJ2-4|TRBD1|-|TRBV4-1
TGCGCCAGCAGCACTTCAGGGGGCGCGAACATTCAGTACTTC
CASSTSGGANIQYF
>TRBJ2-7|TRBD2|few|TRBV4-1
TGCGCCAGCAGCCAAGAAAGACTAGCGGGAACAAACCGAAACGAGCAGTACTTC
CASSQERLAGTNRNEQYF
>TRBJ2-5|TRBD2|-|TRBV6-6
TGTGCCAGCAGCCGGGGACTAGCGGAGCGGGCCCAGTACTTC
CASSRGLAERAQYF
>TRBJ1-1|-|-|TRBV30
TGTGCCGCTGGCAAGTATAACACTGAAGCTTTCTTT
CAAGKYNTEAFF
>TRBJ1-1|TRBD1|-|TRBV30
TGTGCCTGGAGTACTCCCGGGACAGGGGGTTCTGAAGCTTTCTTT
CAWSTPGTGGSEAFF
>TRBJ2-2|TRBD1|-|TRBV9
TGTGCCAGCACCTCTGGGACAGCTTACACCGGGGAGCTGTTTTTT
CASTSGTAYTGELFF
>TRBJ2-7|-|-|TRBV5-1
TGCGCCAGCAGCTTGGCCCGCAGGCACGAGCAGTACTTC
CASSLARRHEQYF
>TRBJ2-1|-|few|TRBV2
TGTGCCAGCGCGGGCGGAAACTACAATGAGCAGTTCTTC
CASAGGNYNEQFF
>TRBJ1-5|-|-|TRBV7-9
TGTGCCAGCAGCTTAGCAAATTCGGGCAATCAGCCCCAGCATTTT
CASSLANSGNQPQHF
>TRBJ1-6|-|-|TRBV12-5
TGTGCTAGTGGTTTGGCTCGAAACCCCTATAATTCACCCCTCCACTTT
CASGLARNPYNSPLHF
>TRBJ1-5|-|-|TRBV5-1
TGCGCCAGCAGGTACCGGGGGGATAGCAATCAGCCCCAGCATTTT
CASRYRGDSNQPQHF
>TRBJ1-1|-|-|TRBV29-1
TGCAGCGTTGAGAGACGCTTGAACACTGAAGCTTTCTTT
CSVERRLNTEAFF
>TRBJ1-5|-|-|TRBV6-5
TGTGCCAGCAGTCCGGAGGCAGGTGGTCAGCCCCAGCATTTT
CASSPEAGGQPQHF
>TRBJ2-1|-|-|TRBV5-1
TGCGCCAGCAGCGTGGGACTATATCAGGGGGTTGAGCAGTTCTTC
CASSVGLYQGVEQFF
>TRBJ2-4|TRBD2|-|TRBV9
TGTGCCAGCAGCGTAGGAACTAGCGGGGACATTCAGTACTTC
CASSVGTSGDIQYF
>TRBJ2-5|TRBD1|-|TRBV27
TGTGCCAGCAGTCTAACAGGGGCGGAGACCCAGTACTTC
CASSLTGAETQYF
>TRBJ1-1|-|few|TRBV29-1
TGCAGCGTTCAACAGGAGTTTAACACTGAAGCTTTCTTT
CSVQQEFNTEAFF
>TRBJ2-1|-|few|TRBV9
TGTGCCAGCAGCGTAGATCCATCTTGGGCGGACAAGCAGTTCTTC
CASSVDPSWADKQFF